What follows are 11 T cell receptor beta chains derived from one specimen sequenced in a study of shared clonotypes between healthy human individuals. Terminally differentiated effector memory CD45RA+ cells were excluded from the naive CD8 cells, which were CD45RO-negative and positively selected for CCR7. Assay used: immunoSEQ multiplex PCR; TCRdb lists only in-frame clones, some missing. The sample records around 1.9 million clones, just over 90% being singletons. The sample was naive CD8+ T cells from PBMCs. These receptors came from a man aged 18-30 years in good health. Some clones in this sample may be carry-over from other donors' samples.

The V call is TRBV4-2, the J call TRBJ2-1, with D possibly called TRBD1 or TRBD2 (6 bases each). Germline V CDR1 and CDR2: LGHNA, YNFKEQ. The CDR3 sequence is 15 residues long. Trimming took off 3 bases at V and 7 bases at J, with 16 bases between the two ends. CDR3 sequence reads: CASSHRTGGGNEQFF. DNA for the CDR3: TGTGCCAGCAGCCATCGGACCGGGGGCGGGAATGAGCAGTTCTTC.

This clone was seen just once. J is TRBJ2-3 and V is TRBV7-9; 11 bases line up with TRBD2. The CDR3 has 15 amino acids. Germline V gives CDR1 SEHNR, CDR2 FQNEAQ (reference sequence). Trimming cost V 4 bases and J 6 bases; bases outside gene matches: 6. In DNA form, the CDR3 reads TGTGCCAGCAGCTCTACTAGCGGGAGTGGGGATACGCAGTATTTT. Protein: CASSSTSGSGDTQYF.

The chain has TRBV7-9 and TRBJ2-7; 8 bases map to TRBD1. With 8 bases clipped from V and 4 bases from J, the junction kept 10 bases outside the gene matches. The CDR3 loop spans 14 amino acids. Germline V lookup: CDR1 SEHNR, CDR2 FQNEAQ (reference sequence). This chain's CDR3 is CASRSGQGAYEQYF. The CDR3 DNA is TGTGCCAGCCGCTCGGGGCAGGGGGCGTACGAGCAGTACTTC.

The chain recombines TRBV9 with TRBJ2-7; D is possibly TRBD2 (5 bases). Trimming cost V 4 bases and J 3 bases, with 14 bases left between them. The CDR3 consists of 14 residues. Germline CDR1 reads SGDLS; CDR2 reads YYNGEE. CDR3 region: CASSPSSRDYEQYF. The CDR3 DNA sequence: TGTGCCAGCAGCCCGTCTAGCCGAGACTACGAGCAGTACTTC.

The chain links TRBV27 to TRBJ2-7, with 10 bases lining up with TRBD2. V shed 0 bases, J shed 3 bases, and the junction held 5 bases outside the gene matches. This CDR3 spans 16 amino acids. Germline V gene data show CDR1 as MNHEY and CDR2 as SMNVEV (reference sequence). The CDR3: CASSLSGTSVRYEQYF. DNA for the CDR3: TGTGCCAGCAGTTTATCGGGGACTAGCGTACGCTACGAGCAGTACTTC.

Regarding this clone: This specimen includes other DNA sequences encoding the same CDR3. V is TRBV27 and J is TRBJ2-1; tentative D call: TRBD2 (6 bases). V was clipped by 2 bases and J by 2 bases, with 7 bases between them. Per germline, CDR1 MNHEY and CDR2 SMNVEV (reference sequence). The CDR3 spans 14 residues. CDR3: CASSLAGPYNEQFF. In DNA form, the CDR3 reads TGTGCCAGCAGTTTAGCGGGGCCCTACAATGAGCAGTTCTTC.

The chain has TRBV15 and TRBJ1-5, with D hard to call. CDR3 length equals 14 residues. The germline V gene encodes CDR1 LNHNV and CDR2 YYDKDF (reference sequence). Trimming removed 1 base at V and 5 bases at J, with 9 bases between. The CDR3 loop reads CATSRAEVYQPQHF. In nucleotides, the CDR3 is TGTGCCACCAGCAGAGCGGAGGTTTATCAGCCCCAGCATTTT.

V gene TRBV27 combines with J gene TRBJ2-1; D might be TRBD2 (6 bases). Germline CDR1 MNHEY, CDR2 SMNVEV (reference sequence). V dropped 6 bases and J dropped 0 bases, with 12 bases sitting between them. This CDR3 spans 15 amino acids. CDR3 region: CASRQEGLSYNEQFF. CDR3 coding DNA: TGTGCCAGCAGACAAGAGGGACTCTCCTACAATGAGCAGTTCTTC.

V and J are TRBV2 and TRBJ2-7; 7 nucleotides agree with TRBD1. CDR1 and CDR2 (germline): SNHLY, FYNNEI. The CDR3 runs 14 residues. V lost 7 bases and J lost 2; bases outside the gene matches: 8. CDR3 coding DNA: TGTGCCAGCAAGGGGACAGACACACCCTACGAGCAGTACTTC. Amino acid sequence: CASKGTDTPYEQYF.

DNA for the CDR3: TGTGCCAGCACCCCCGGGGAGGACTACCAAGAGACCCAGTACTTC. It specifies CASTPGEDYQETQYF. This chain links TRBV9 with TRBJ2-5; D perhaps matches TRBD2 (6 bases). CDR3 size: 15 residues. V lost 6 bases to trimming and J lost 0 bases, with 15 bases between them. Germline lookup yields CDR1 SGDLS and CDR2 YYNGEE.

The rearrangement uses TRBV9 and TRBJ2-7, with 7 bases identical to TRBD1. J was trimmed by 3 bases and V by 4 bases; bases with no gene match: 13. Germline V CDR1 and CDR2: SGDLS, YYNGEE. The CDR3 covers 16 residues. CDR3 nucleotide sequence: TGTGCCAGCAGCCCACCCGTCAGGGGGTCAAACTACGAGCAGTACTTC. Amino acid sequence: CASSPPVRGSNYEQYF.